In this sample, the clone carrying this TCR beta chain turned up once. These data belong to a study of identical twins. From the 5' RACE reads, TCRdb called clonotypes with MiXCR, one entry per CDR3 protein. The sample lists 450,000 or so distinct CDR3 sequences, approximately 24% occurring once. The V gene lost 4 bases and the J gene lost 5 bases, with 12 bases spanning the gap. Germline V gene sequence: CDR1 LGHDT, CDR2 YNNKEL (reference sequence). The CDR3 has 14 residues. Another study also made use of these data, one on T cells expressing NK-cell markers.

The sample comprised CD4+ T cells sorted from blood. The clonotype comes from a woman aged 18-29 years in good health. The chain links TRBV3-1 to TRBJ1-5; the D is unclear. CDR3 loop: CASSPNALYQPQHF. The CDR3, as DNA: TGTGCCAGCAGCCCGAATGCGTTGTATCAGCCCCAGCATTTT.